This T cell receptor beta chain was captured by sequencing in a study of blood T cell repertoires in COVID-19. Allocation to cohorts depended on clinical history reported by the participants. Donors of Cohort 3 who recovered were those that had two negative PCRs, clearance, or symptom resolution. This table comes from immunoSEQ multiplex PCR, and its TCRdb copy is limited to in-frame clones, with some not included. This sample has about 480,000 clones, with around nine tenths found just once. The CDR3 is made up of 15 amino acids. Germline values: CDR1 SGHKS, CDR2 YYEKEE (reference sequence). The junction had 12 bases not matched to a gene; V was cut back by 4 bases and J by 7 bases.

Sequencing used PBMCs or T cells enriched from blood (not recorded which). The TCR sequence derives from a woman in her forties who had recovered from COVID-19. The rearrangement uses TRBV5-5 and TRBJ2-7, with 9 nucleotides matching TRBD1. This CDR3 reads CASSLGGTGPGEQYF. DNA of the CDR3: TGTGCCAGCAGCCTTGGCGGGACAGGGCCGGGGGAGCAGTACTTC.